The 15 T cell receptor beta chains given below trace back to one sample, sequenced in a study of radiotherapy plus CTLA-4 blockade in lung cancer. Measured with immunoSEQ multiplex PCR; TCRdb has only the in-frame clones, and not every one. The data show 35,000 to 45,000 clones, with 72% seen just once and approximately 10% held by the top ten. Specimen: peripheral blood, collected from a patient treated with radiotherapy plus ipilimumab. These receptors originate from a human donor with non-small cell lung cancer who had stable disease on radiotherapy plus ipilimumab.

The chain couples TRBV29-1 to TRBJ2-3; perhaps TRBD2 as D (5 bases). Germline values: CDR1 SQVTM, CDR2 ANQGSEA. V shed 3 bases and J shed 3 bases, with 7 bases lying between them. The CDR3 spans 12 residues. CDR3 region: CSVDPGTDTQYF. The CDR3 region has the DNA TGCAGCGTTGATCCGGGGACAGATACGCAGTATTTT.

V and J are TRBV5-4 and TRBJ2-3, with D unresolved. Looked up from germline, CDR1 is SGHNT and CDR2 is YYREEE (reference sequence). The germline V and J ends were trimmed by 2 bases and 5 bases, with 9 bases remaining between them. There are 13 residues in the CDR3. CDR3 amino acids: CASSFLSGDTQYF. DNA for the CDR3: TGTGCCAGCAGCTTCCTATCTGGAGATACGCAGTATTTT. Full variable domain (remainder filled in from reference TRBV5-4 and TRBJ2-3): ETGVTQSPTHLIKTRGQQVTLRCSSQSGHNTVSWYQQALGQGPQFIFQYYREEENGRGNFPPRFSGLQFPNYSSELNVNALELDDSALYLCASSFLSGDTQYFGPGTRLTVL.

The rearrangement links TRBV23-1 to TRBJ2-7; 7 nucleotides line up with TRBD1. TRBV23-1 is an ORF for which the function is uncertain. The CDR3 extends over 16 amino acids. V was pared by 0 bases and J by 6 bases, with 11 bases of the junction left unmatched. CDR3 residues: CASSQSPRDRVGEQYF. DNA of the CDR3: TGCGCCAGCAGTCAATCGCCCCGAGACAGGGTTGGCGAGCAGTACTTC.

This rearrangement joins TRBV29-1 to TRBJ1-1; TRBD1 might be the D (5 bases). Germline CDR1 is SQVTM and CDR2 is ANQGSEA. The CDR3 is 11 residues long. V lost 6 bases, J lost 8 bases, and 13 bases lay in between. CDR3 in amino acids: CSVGLRQEAFF. DNA for the CDR3: TGCAGCGTCGGGCTGCGACAGGAAGCTTTCTTT. Filled out from reference TRBV29-1 and TRBJ1-1, the complete variable domain reads SAVISQKPSRDICQRGTSLTIQCQVDSQVTMMFWYRQQPGQSLTLIATANQGSEATYESGFVIDKFPISRPNLTFSTLTVSNMSPEDSSIYLCSVGLRQEAFFGQGTRLTVV.

V and J are TRBV6-6 and TRBJ1-6, with D perhaps matching TRBD1 (5 bases). Trimming removed 0 bases from V and 9 bases from J, with 15 bases in between. The CDR3 loop spans 16 amino acids. Germline CDR1 MNHNY, CDR2 SVGAGI (reference sequence). The CDR3: CASSYSIRATVSPLHF. In DNA form, the CDR3 reads TGTGCCAGCAGTTACTCTATCAGGGCAACGGTTTCACCCCTCCACTTT.

This clone appeared a few times. This chain connects TRBV5-1 to TRBJ1-2; maybe TRBD1 (6 bases). V was trimmed by 4 bases and J by 4 bases, leaving 17 bases between them. The CDR3 covers 15 residues. Germline V gene data show CDR1 as SGHRS and CDR2 as YFSETQ. This CDR3 reads CASSERPGETYGYTF. CDR3 bases: TGCGCCAGCAGCGAACGCCCAGGGGAGACCTATGGCTACACCTTC. Drawing the rest from reference TRBV5-1 and TRBJ1-2, the complete variable domain is KAGVTQTPRYLIKTRGQQVTLSCSPISGHRSVSWYQQTPGQGLQFLFEYFSETQRNKGNFPGRFSGRQFSNSRSEMNVSTLELGDSALYLCASSERPGETYGYTFGSGTRLTVV.

This clone was detected once. CDR3 DNA: TGTGCCTGGAGTGGGTCCTCATGGGCGGGGGGCACAGATACGCAGTATTTT. Encoded protein: CAWSGSSWAGGTDTQYF. V usage is TRBV30 and J usage is TRBJ2-3; TRBD2 matches at 7 bases. This CDR3 has 17 residues. Trimming removed 1 base from V and 1 base from J; junction bases left unmatched: 11. Germline assignment: CDR1 GTSNPN and CDR2 SVGIG (reference sequence).

This sequence joins TRBV11-3 and TRBJ2-5; maybe TRBD1 (6 bases). The CDR3 runs to 15 residues. Trimming took 4 bases from V and 8 from J, leaving 20 bases between them. Germline V gene sequence: CDR1 SGHNT, CDR2 YENEEA. Here the CDR3 reads CASSSLRTGPATQYF. The CDR3 DNA follows: TGTGCCAGCAGCTCTCTACGTACAGGGCCGGCAACCCAGTACTTC.

V gene TRBV5-1 combines with J gene TRBJ2-3; perhaps TRBD2 as D (7 bases). The CDR3 is 15 residues long. Germline CDR1 and CDR2: SGHRS and YFSETQ. V was clipped by 9 bases and J by 3 bases, with 20 bases between them. CDR3 amino acids: CATRYGGAGTDTQYF. The CDR3 DNA sequence: TGCGCCACCCGATATGGGGGGGCTGGGACAGATACGCAGTATTTT.

The chain combines TRBV12-5 with TRBJ2-7; 8 nucleotides align to TRBD1. The CDR3 has 15 residues. V dropped 2 bases and J dropped 2; count of bases not matched to a gene: 5. CDR1 is LGHNT, CDR2 FRNRAP, per germline. The CDR3 spells CASGLTGQGAYEQYF. The CDR3 nucleotides read TGTGCTAGTGGTTTGACAGGACAGGGTGCCTACGAGCAGTACTTC.

This chain links TRBV7-9 with TRBJ1-2, with D maybe TRBD1 (6 bases). The V gene's germline CDR1 is SEHNR and CDR2 FQNEAQ (reference sequence). This CDR3 is 14 amino acids long. Trimming stripped 8 bases from V and 3 bases from J, with 16 bases between. The CDR3 reads CASWKAGADYGYTF. The CDR3 DNA follows: TGTGCCAGCTGGAAGGCAGGGGCGGACTATGGCTACACCTTC.

This chain joins TRBV19 and TRBJ1-5; D not certain. CDR1 and CDR2 from the germline V gene are LNHDA and SQIVND (reference sequence). The CDR3 is made up of 11 amino acids. V gave up 5 bases and J gave up 9 bases, with 8 bases separating them. CDR3 DNA: TGTGCCAGTAGTGGTGAGGGGCCCCAGCATTTT. Amino acid sequence: CASSGEGPQHF.

J is TRBJ2-7 and V is TRBV30, with a possible D match to TRBD1 (6 bases). The CDR3 is 14 residues long. Germline CDR1 reads GTSNPN; CDR2 reads SVGIG (reference sequence). The V end lost 0 bases, the J end lost 2 bases, and 11 bases lay between the germline ends. The CDR3 region has the DNA TGTGCCTGGAGTGTACAAGGGGGAACCTACGAGCAGTACTTC. Its translation is CAWSVQGGTYEQYF. Full variable domain (outside the CDR3, taken from reference TRBV30 and TRBJ2-7): SQTIHQWPATLVQPVGSPLSLECTVEGTSNPNLYWYRQAAGRGLQLLFYSVGIGQISSEVPQNLSASRPQDRQFILSSKKLLLSDSGFYLCAWSVQGGTYEQYFGPGTRLTVT.

This sequence joins TRBV5-4 and TRBJ2-1; TRBD2 agrees at 8 bases. The CDR3 sequence is 16 residues long. Looked up from germline, CDR1 is SGHNT and CDR2 is YYREEE (reference sequence). V dropped 0 bases and J dropped 10; count of bases not matched to a gene: 12. CDR3 sequence: CASSLVAGGGPGEQFF. CDR3 DNA: TGTGCCAGCAGCTTGGTCGCCGGGGGGGGCCCTGGGGAGCAGTTCTTC.

The rearrangement links TRBV29-1 to TRBJ2-3; maybe TRBD2 (6 bases). The CDR3 extends over 16 amino acids. Trimming took 6 bases from V and 2 from J, leaving 21 bases between them. Germline CDR1 SQVTM, CDR2 ANQGSEA. In DNA form, the CDR3 reads TGCAGCGTCTCACGGGGGACCCTACTAGCCACAGATACGCAGTATTTT. Its protein product is CSVSRGTLLATDTQYF.